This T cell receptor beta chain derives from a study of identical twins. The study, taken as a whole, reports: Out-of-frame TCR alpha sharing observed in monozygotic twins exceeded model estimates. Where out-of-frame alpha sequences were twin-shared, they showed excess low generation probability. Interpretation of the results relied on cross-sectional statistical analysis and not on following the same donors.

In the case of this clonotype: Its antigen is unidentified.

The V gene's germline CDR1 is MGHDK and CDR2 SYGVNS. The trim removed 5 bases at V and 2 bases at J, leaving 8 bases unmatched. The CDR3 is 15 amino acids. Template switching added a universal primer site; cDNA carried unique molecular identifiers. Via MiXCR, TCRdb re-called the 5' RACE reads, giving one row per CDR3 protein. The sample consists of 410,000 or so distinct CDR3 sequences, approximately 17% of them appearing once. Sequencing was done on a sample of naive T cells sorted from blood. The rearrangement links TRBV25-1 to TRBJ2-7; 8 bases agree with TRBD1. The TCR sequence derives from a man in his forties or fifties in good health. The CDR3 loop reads CASSFRRGLAYEQYF. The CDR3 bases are TGTGCCAGCAGTTTTCGCAGGGGGCTCGCCTACGAGCAGTACTTC.